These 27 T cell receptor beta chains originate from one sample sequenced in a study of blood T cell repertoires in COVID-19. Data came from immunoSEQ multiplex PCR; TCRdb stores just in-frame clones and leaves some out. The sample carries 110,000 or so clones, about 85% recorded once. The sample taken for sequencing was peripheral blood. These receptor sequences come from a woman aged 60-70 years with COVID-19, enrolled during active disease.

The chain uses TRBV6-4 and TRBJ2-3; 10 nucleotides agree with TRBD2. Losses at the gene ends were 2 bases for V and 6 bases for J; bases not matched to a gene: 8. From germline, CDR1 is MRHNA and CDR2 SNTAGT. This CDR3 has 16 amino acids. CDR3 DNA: TGTGCCAGCAGTGACGAAGCGGGGGGGGCCGGCGATACGCAGTATTTT. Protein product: CASSDEAGGAGDTQYF.

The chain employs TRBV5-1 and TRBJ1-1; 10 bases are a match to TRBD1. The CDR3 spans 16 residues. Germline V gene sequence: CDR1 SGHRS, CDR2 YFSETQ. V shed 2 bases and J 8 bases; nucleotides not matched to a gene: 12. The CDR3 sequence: CASSLTPSGTGEEAFF. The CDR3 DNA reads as TGCGCCAGCAGCTTAACACCCTCCGGGACAGGGGAGGAAGCTTTCTTT.

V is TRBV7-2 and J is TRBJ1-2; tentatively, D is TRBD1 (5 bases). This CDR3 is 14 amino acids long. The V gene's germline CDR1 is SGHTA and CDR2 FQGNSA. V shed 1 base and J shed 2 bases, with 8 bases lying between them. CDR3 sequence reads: CASSLGGDNYGYTF. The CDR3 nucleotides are TGTGCCAGCAGCTTAGGGGGGGACAACTATGGCTACACCTTC.

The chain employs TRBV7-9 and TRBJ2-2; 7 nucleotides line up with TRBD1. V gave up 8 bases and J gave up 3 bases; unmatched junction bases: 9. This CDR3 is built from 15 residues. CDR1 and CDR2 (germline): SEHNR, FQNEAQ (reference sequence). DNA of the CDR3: TGTGCCAGCCAAAAGGCTGGACAGGACACCGGGGAGCTGTTTTTT. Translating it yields CASQKAGQDTGELFF.

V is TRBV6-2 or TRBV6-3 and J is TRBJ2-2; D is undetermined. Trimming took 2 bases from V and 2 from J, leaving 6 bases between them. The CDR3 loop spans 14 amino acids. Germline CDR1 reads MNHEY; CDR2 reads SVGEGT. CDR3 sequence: CASSYGPNTGELFF. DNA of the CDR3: TGTGCCAGCAGTTACGGCCCTAACACCGGGGAGCTGTTTTTT.

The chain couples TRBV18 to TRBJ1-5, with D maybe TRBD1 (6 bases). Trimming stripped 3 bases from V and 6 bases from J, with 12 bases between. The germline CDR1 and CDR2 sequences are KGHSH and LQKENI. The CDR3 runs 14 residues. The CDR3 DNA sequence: TGTGCCAGCTCACCCGGGACATTGCCTCAGCCCCAGCATTTT. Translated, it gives CASSPGTLPQPQHF.

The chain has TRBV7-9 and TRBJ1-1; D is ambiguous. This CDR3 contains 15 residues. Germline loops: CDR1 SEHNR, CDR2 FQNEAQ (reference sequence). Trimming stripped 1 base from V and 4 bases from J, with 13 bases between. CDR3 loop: CASSLGVGVGTEAFF. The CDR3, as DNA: TGTGCCAGCAGCTTAGGGGTCGGGGTAGGCACTGAAGCTTTCTTT. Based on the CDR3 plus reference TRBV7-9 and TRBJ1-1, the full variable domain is DTGVSQNPRHKITKRGQNVTFRCDPISEHNRLYWYRQTLGQGPEFLTYFQNEAQLEKSRLLSDRFSAERPKGSFSTLEIQRTEQGDSAMYLCASSLGVGVGTEAFFGQGTRLTVV.

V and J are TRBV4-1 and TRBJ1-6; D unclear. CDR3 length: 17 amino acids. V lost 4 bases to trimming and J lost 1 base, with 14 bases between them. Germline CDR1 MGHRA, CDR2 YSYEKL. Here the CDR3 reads CASSPQAEGSYNSPLHF. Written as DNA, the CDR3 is TGCGCCAGCAGCCCCCAGGCAGAGGGATCCTATAATTCACCCCTCCACTTT.

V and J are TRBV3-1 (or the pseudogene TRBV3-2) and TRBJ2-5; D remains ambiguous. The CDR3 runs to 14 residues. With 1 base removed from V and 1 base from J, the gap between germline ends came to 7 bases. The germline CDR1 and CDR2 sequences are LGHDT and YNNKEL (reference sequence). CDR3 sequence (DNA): TGTGCCAGCAGCCAAGTTAGCAGCCAAGAGACCCAGTACTTC. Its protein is CASSQVSSQETQYF.

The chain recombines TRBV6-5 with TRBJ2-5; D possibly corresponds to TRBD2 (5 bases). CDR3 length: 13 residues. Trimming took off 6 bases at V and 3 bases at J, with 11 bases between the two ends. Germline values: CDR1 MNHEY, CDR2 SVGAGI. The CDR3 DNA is TGTGCCAGCAGCGGGGATTCCGAAGAGACCCAGTACTTC. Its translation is CASSGDSEETQYF.

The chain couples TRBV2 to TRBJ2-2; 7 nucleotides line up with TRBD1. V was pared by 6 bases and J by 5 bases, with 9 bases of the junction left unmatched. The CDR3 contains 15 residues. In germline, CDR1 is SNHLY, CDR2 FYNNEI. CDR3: CASSADRSVTGELFF. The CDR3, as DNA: TGTGCCAGCAGCGCGGACAGGAGCGTAACCGGGGAGCTGTTTTTT.

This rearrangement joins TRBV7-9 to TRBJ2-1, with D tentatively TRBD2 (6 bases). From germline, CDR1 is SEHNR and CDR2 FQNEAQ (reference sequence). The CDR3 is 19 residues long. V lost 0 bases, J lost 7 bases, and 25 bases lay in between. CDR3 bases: TGTGCCAGCAGCTTAGCGGAAGGTTTTAAGGCTGCGGGGCGAAATGAGCAGTTCTTC. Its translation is CASSLAEGFKAAGRNEQFF.

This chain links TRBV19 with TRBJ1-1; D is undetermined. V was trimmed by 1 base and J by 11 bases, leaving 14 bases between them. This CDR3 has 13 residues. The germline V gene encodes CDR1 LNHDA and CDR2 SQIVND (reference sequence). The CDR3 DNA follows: TGTGCCAGTAGTATAGCGGCTATGGAGGAGGCTTTCTTT. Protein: CASSIAAMEEAFF.

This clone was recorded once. As DNA, the CDR3 is TGTGCCAGCAAGACAGGACTTAGGGGAACTGAAGCTTTCTTT. It encodes CASKTGLRGTEAFF. This chain links TRBV3-1 (or the pseudogene TRBV3-2) with TRBJ1-1, with a tentative D call TRBD1 (6 bases). The germline gives CDR1 LGHDT, CDR2 YNNKEL (reference sequence). V shed 7 bases and J shed 5 bases, with 17 bases lying between them. The CDR3 runs to 14 residues.

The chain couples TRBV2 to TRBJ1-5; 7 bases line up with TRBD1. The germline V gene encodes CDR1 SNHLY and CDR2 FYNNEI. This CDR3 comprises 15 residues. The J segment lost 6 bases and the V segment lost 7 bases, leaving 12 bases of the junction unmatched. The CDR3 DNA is TGTGCCAGCAAACTTACAGGGGCGGCTAGTCAGCCCCAGCATTTT. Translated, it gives CASKLTGAASQPQHF.

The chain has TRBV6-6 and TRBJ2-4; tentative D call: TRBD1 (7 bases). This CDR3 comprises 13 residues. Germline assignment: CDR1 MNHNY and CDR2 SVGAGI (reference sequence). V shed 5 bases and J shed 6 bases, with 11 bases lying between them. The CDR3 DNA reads TGTGCCAGCAGTGGGCAGGGGGGAAACATTCAGTACTTC. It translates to CASSGQGGNIQYF.

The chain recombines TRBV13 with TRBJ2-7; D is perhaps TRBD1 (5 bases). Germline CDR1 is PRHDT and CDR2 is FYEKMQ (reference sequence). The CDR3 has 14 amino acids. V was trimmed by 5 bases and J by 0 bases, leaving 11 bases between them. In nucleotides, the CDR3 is TGTGCCAGCAGCCCCAAAGGACACTCCTACGAGCAGTACTTC. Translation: CASSPKGHSYEQYF.

CDR3 DNA: TGTGCCAGCAGTCGAGGGGGGGAGAACACTGAAGCTTTCTTT. This encodes CASSRGGENTEAFF. The genes are TRBV7-9 and TRBJ1-1, with D possibly TRBD1 on 6 matching bases. The V end lost 6 bases, the J end lost 1 base, and 12 bases lay between the germline ends. The CDR3 contains 14 residues. Germline loops: CDR1 SEHNR, CDR2 FQNEAQ (reference sequence). Full variable domain (missing parts from reference TRBV7-9 and TRBJ1-1): DTGVSQNPRHKITKRGQNVTFRCDPISEHNRLYWYRQTLGQGPEFLTYFQNEAQLEKSRLLSDRFSAERPKGSFSTLEIQRTEQGDSAMYLCASSRGGENTEAFFGQGTRLTVV.

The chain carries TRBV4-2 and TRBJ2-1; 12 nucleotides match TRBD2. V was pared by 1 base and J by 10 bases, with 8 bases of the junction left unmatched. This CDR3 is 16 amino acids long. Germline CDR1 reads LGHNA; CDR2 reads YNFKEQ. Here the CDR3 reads CASSQVTRLAGAEQFF. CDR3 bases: TGTGCCAGCAGCCAAGTTACCCGACTAGCGGGGGCGGAGCAGTTCTTC.

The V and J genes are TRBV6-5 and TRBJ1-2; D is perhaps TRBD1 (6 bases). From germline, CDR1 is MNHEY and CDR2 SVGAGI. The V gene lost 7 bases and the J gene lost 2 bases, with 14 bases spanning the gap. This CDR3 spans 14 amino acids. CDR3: CASTERGQNYGYTF. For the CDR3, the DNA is TGTGCCAGCACCGAACGAGGACAGAACTATGGCTACACCTTC.

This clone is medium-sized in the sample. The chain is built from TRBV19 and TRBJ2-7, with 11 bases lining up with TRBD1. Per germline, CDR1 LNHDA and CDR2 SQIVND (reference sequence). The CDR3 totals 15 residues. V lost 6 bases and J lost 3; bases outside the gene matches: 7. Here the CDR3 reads CASSPRDRGFYEQYF. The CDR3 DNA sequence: TGTGCCAGTAGCCCCCGGGACAGGGGGTTCTACGAGCAGTACTTC.

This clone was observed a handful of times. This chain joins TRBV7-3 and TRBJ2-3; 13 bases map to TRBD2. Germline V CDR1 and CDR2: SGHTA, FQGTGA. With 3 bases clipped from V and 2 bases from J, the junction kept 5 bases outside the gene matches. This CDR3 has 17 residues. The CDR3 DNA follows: TGTGCCAGCAGCTTCCGACTAGCGGGGGGTCCCACAGATACGCAGTATTTT. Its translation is CASSFRLAGGPTDTQYF. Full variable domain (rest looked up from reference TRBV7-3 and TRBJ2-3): GAGVSQTPSNKVTEKGKYVELRCDPISGHTALYWYRQSLGQGPEFLIYFQGTGAADDSGLPNDRFFAVRPEGSVSTLKIQRTERGDSAVYLCASSFRLAGGPTDTQYFGPGTRLTVL.

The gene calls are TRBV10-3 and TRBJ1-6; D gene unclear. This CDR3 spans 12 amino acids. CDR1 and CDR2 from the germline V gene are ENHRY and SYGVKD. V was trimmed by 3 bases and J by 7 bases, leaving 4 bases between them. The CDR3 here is CAISDRNSPLHF. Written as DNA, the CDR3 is TGTGCCATCAGTGATCGGAATTCACCCCTCCACTTT.

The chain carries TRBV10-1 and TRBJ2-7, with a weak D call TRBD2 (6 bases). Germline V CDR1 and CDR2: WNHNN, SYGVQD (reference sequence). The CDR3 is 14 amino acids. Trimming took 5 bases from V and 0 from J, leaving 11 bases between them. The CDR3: CASSRAGASYEQYF. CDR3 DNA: TGCGCCAGCAGTAGAGCGGGCGCCTCCTACGAGCAGTACTTC.

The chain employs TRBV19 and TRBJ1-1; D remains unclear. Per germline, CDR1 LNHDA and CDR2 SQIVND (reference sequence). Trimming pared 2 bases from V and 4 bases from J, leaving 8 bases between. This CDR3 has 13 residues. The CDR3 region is CASSIQQSTEAFF. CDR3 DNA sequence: TGTGCCAGTAGTATACAACAGAGCACTGAAGCTTTCTTT.

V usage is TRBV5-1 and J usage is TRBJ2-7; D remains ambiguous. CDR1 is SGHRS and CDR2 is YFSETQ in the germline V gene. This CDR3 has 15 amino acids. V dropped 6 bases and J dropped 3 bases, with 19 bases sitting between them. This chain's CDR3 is CASKSAGGMGYEQYF. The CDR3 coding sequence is TGCGCCAGCAAATCCGCAGGTGGTATGGGCTACGAGCAGTACTTC.

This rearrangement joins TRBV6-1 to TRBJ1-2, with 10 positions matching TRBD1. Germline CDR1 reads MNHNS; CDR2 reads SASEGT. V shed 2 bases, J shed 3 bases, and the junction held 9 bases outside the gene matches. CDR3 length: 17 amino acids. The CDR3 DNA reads TGTGCCAGCAGTGAACGGGCTGGGACAGGGGATTACTATGGCTACACCTTC. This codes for CASSERAGTGDYYGYTF.